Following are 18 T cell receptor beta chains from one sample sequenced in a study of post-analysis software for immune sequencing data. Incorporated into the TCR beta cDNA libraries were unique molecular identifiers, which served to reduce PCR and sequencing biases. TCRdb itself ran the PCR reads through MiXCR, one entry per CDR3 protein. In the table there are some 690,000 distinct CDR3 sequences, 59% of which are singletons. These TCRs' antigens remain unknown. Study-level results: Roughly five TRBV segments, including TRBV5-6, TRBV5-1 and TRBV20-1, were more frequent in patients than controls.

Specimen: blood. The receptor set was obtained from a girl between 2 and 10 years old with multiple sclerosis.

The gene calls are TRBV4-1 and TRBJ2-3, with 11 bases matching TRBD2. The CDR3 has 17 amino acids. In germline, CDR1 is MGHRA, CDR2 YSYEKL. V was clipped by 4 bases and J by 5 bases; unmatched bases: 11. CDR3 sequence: CASSRPPLAGGGDTQYF. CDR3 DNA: TGCGCCAGCAGCCGCCCTCCTCTAGCGGGAGGAGGAGATACGCAGTATTTT.

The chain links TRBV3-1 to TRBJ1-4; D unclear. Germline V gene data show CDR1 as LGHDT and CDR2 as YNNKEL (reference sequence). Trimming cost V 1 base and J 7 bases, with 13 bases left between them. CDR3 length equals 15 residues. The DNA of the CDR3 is TGTGCCAGCAGCCAAGGACGTGCAACCCGTGAAAAACTGTTTTTT. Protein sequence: CASSQGRATREKLFF.

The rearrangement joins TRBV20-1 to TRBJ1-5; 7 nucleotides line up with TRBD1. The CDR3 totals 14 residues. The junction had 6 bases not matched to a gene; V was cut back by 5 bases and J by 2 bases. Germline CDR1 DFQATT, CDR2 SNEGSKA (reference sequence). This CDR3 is CSAVDRVRNQPQHF. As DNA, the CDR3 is TGCAGTGCTGTCGACAGGGTCCGCAATCAGCCCCAGCATTTT.

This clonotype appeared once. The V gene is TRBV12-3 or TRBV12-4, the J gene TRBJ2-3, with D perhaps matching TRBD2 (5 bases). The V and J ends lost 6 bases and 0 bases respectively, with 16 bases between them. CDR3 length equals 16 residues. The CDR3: CASRVGGPSSTDTQYF. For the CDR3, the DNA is TGTGCCAGCAGGGTAGGAGGTCCCTCTAGCACAGATACGCAGTATTTT.

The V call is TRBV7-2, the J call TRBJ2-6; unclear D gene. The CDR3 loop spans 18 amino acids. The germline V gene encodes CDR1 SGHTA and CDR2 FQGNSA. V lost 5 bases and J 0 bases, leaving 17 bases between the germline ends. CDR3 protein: CASSPRITRLSGANVLTF. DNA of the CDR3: TGTGCCAGCAGCCCCCGGATTACGAGGCTCTCTGGGGCCAACGTCCTGACTTTC.

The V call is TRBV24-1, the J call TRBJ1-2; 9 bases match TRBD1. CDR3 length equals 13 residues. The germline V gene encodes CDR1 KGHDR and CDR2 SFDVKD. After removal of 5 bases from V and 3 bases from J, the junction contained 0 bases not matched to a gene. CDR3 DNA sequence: TGTGCCACCAGTGGGACAGGGGACTATGGCTACACCTTC. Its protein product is CATSGTGDYGYTF.

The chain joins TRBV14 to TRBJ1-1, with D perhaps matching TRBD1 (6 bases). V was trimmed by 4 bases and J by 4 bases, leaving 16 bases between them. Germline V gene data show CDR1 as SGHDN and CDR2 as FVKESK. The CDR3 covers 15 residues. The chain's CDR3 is CASSPLRGVTTEAFF. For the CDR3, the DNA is TGTGCCAGCAGCCCACTAAGGGGGGTAACCACTGAAGCTTTCTTT.

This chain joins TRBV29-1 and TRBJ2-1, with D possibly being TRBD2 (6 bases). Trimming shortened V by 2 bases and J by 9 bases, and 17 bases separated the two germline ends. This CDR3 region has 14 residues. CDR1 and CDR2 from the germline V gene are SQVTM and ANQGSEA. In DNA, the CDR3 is TGCAGCGTTGAAAGAAAAACTGGAGGGTTTGAGCAGTTCTTC. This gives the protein CSVERKTGGFEQFF.

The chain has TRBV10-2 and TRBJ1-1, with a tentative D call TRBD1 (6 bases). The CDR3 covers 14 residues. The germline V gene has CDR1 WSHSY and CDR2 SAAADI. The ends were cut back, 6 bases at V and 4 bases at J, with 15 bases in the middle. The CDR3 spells CASREQGKVTEAFF. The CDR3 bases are TGCGCCAGCAGGGAACAGGGCAAAGTCACTGAAGCTTTCTTT.

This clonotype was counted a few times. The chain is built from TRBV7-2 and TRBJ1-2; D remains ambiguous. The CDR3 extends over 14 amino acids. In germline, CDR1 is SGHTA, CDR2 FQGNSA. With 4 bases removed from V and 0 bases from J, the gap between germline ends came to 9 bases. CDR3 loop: CASSSITSNYGYTF. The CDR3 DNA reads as TGTGCCAGCAGCTCAATTACCTCTAACTATGGCTACACCTTC.

The CDR3 here is CASSRLGGGTDTQYF. CDR3 in DNA: TGTGCCAGCAGCCGCCTTGGCGGGGGCACAGATACGCAGTATTTT. This chain uses TRBV2 with TRBJ2-3; tentative D call: TRBD2 (6 bases). The CDR3 consists of 15 residues. With 6 bases removed from V and 1 base from J, the gap between germline ends came to 14 bases. The germline gives CDR1 SNHLY, CDR2 FYNNEI.

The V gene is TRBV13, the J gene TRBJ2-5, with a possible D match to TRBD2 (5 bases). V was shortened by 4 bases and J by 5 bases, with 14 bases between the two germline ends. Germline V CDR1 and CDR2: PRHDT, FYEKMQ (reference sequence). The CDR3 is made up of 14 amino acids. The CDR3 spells CASSWRGNQETQYF. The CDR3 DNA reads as TGTGCCAGCAGCTGGAGAGGGAATCAGGAGACCCAGTACTTC.

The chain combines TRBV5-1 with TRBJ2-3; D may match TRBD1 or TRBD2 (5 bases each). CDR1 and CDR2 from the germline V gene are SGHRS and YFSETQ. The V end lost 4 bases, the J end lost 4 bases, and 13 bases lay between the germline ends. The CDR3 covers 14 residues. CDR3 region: CASSPGWGSDTQYF. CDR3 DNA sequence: TGCGCCAGCAGCCCTGGGTGGGGGTCAGATACGCAGTATTTT.

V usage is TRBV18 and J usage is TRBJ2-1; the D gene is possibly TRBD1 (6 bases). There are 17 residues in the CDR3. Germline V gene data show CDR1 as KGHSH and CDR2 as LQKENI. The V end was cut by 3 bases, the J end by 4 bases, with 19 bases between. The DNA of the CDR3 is TGTGCCAGCTCACCTCCGGGCCGGGGACACCTTTACAATGAGCAGTTCTTC. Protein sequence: CASSPPGRGHLYNEQFF.

The CDR3: CASSASGTSANEQYF. Here the CDR3 DNA reads TGTGCCAGCAGCGCTTCCGGGACTAGCGCCAACGAGCAGTACTTC. The V call is TRBV7-2, the J call TRBJ2-7; 10 bases map to TRBD2. The germline gives CDR1 SGHTA, CDR2 FQGNSA. The CDR3 totals 15 residues. The V segment lost 5 bases and the J segment 5 bases; nucleotides outside the gene matches: 9.

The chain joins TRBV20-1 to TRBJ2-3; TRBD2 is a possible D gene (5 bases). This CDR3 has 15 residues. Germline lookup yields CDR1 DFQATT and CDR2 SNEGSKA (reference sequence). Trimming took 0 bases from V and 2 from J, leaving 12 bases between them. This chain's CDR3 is CSARDSSSFTDTQYF. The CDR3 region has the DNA TGCAGTGCTAGAGACTCTAGCTCTTTCACAGATACGCAGTATTTT.

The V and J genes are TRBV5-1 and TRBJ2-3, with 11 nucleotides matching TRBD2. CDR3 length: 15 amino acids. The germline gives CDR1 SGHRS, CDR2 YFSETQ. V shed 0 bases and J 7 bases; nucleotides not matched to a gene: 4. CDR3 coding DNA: TGCGCCAGCAGCTTGGAGGCTAGCGGGAGGAATACGCAGTATTTT. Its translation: CASSLEASGRNTQYF.

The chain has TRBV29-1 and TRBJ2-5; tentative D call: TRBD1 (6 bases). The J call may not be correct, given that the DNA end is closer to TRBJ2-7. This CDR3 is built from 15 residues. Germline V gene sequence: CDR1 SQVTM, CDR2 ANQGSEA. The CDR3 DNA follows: TGCAGCGTTGAAGCCCCCAGCGAGGGGGCCTACGAGCAGTACTTC. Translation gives CSVEAPSEGAYEQYF.